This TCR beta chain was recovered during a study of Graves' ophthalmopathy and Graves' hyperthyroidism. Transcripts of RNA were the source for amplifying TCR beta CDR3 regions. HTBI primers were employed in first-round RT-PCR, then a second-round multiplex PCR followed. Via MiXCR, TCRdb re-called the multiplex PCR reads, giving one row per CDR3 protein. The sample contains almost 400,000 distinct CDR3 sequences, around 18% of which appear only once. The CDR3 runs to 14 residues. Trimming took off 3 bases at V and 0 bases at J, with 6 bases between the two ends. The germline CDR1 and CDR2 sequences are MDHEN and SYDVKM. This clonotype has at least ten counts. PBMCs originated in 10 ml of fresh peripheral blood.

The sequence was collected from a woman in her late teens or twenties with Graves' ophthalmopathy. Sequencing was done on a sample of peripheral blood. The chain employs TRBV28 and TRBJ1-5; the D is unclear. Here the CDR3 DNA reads TGTGCCAGCAGTTTGCACAGTAGCAATCAGCCCCAGCATTTT. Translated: CASSLHSSNQPQHF.